This TCR beta chain was observed in a study of T cells in Graves' hyperthyroidism and ophthalmopathy (dated by TCRdb to 2018 to 2020). A note on the overall study: Peripheral blood samples were taken at initial diagnosis, before any treatment was given. In several Graves' hyperthyroidism patients, the study also compared T-cell repertoires from thyroid tissue with T-cell repertoires from blood. The paper reports TCR Vbeta CDR3 sequencing of some 140 peripheral blood samples: 43 ophthalmopathy, about 75 hyperthyroidism and roughly 17 progressor patients. A discovery cohort of roughly 100 patients, about 40 with Graves' ophthalmopathy and about 58 with stable Graves' hyperthyroidism, was used to find distinguishing TCR V-J signatures. Whether ophthalmopathy could be predicted prospectively was tested in an independent validation cohort made up of under 20 hyperthyroidism patients plus 17 patients who later progressed to ophthalmopathy. Following sampling, methimazole starting at 30 mg daily was given to hyperthyroidism patients, and high-dose intravenous methylprednisolone was given to ophthalmopathy patients. The roughly 91 discovery patients were randomly divided into training and test sets at a 7:3 ratio.

Ophthalmopathy patients had moderately to severely active disease, with a Clinical Activity Score of 3 or more, a NOSPECS grade of 4 or more, and a disease duration of less than 3 months. Any patient with an uncontrolled infection, another autoimmune disease, pregnancy or lactation was excluded. Diagnoses were based on clinical symptoms, serum thyroxine and TRAb, thyroid ultrasound and orbital computed tomography. Ficoll-Paque density gradient centrifugation was used to isolate PBMCs from approximately 10 ml of fresh peripheral blood. Total RNA was extracted with Trizol reagent, and quality was checked on an Agilent 2100 Bioanalyzer. A remark on this clonotype: What this receptor recognizes is not known. Base qualities are not recorded, but no much larger clone differs from it by a single base.

Summary of the overall study and its limitations: In validation, the model predicted progression to ophthalmopathy with 55% to 71% sensitivity and around 72% specificity, a median of about 6 months before onset. Ophthalmopathy was separated from stable hyperthyroidism by a 13 V-J signature model, with over 85% sensitivity and about 81% specificity obtained in cross-validation and 80%/75% obtained in testing. Sample size was not statistically predetermined, and investigators were not blinded to group allocation. Blood samples also contained most of the expanded thyroid clonotypes (frequency above 0.001), which suggests that blood repertoires may reflect thyroid immune responses.

The CDR3, from cysteine to phenylalanine, totals 13 residues. Only the CDR3 DNA is retained, 39 bases long and in frame from the first base. For this chain, trimming is 4 bases at the V end and 9 bases at the J end, and the number of junction bases without a gene match is 4. CDR1 and CDR2, per the germline V gene, are MNHEY and SVGAGI. Amplification of TCR beta CDR3 regions was carried out from RNA transcripts. The first round of RT-PCR for the TCR CDR3 was performed with the HTBI primer set and the Qiagen OneStep RT-PCR kit. A second multiplex PCR round built the libraries, followed by size selection and purification. Paired-end sequencing of the libraries was performed with 100 bp reads on an Illumina HiSeq2000. In the paper's pipeline: SOAPnuke was used to process the raw data, throwing out any read that contained adapters or uncalled bases, had a mean Phred below 15, or lacked an exact constant-primer or identifier match. COPE v1.2.5 was used to merge high-quality paired reads, and clonotypes were defined as unique nucleotide sequences. MiTCR v1.1 was used to align the clonotypes against IMGT TRBV, TRBD and TRBJ reference segments. The analysis included only V-J combinations with a frequency above 0.0001, which together covered around 99% of the repertoires. A TCS score was defined as the ratio of F50 (clonal expansion) to E x V (chaos), with BLOSUM62-based TCRdist applied between CDR3 peptides within each V-J. Welch's t-statistics and random forest reduced approximately 520 V-J features to under 15, which were used in a naive Bayes classifier (R e1071). The raw public reads went through TCRdb reprocessing: fastp at Q25, MiXCR clone calling, in-frame beta chains kept. Rows are combined by CDR3 protein, so each entry shows the most common genes and DNA. The V and J calls and clone size are TCRdb's, not the authors'. The sample yields about 350,000 distinct CDR3 sequences; roughly 20% were counted once. Around 15% of the sample lies in the top ten.

The chain is encoded by TRBV6-5 joined to TRBJ2-7, with 12 central nucleotides matching TRBD2. Material: blood. The sequence was obtained from a woman in her thirties or forties with Graves' ophthalmopathy. The DNA is as follows: TGTGCCAGCAGTTCTAGCGGGAGGGTCTCGCAGTACTTC. Translated, it reads CASSSSGRVSQYF.